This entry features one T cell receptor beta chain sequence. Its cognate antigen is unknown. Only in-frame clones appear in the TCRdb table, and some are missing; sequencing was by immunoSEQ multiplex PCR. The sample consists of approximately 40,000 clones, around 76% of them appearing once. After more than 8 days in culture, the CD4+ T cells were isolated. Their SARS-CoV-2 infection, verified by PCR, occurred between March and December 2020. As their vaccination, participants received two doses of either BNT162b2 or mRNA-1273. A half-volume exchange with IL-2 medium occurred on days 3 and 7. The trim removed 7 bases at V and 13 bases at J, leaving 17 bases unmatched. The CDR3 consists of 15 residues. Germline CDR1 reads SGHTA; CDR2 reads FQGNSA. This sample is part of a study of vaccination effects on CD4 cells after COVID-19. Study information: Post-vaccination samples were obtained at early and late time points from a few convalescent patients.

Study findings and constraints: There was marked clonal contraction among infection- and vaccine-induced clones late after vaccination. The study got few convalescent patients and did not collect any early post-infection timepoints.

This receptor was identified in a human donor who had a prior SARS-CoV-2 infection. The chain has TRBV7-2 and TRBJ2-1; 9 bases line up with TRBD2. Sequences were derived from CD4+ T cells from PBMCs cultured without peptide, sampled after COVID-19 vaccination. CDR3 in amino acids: CASTIFRAGGPPQFF. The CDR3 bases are TGTGCCAGCACGATATTTAGGGCGGGGGGGCCTCCCCAGTTCTTC.